What follows are 5 T cell receptor beta chains derived from one specimen sequenced in a study of OX40 agonist ivuxolimab in advanced cancers. The library was made by the immunoSEQ multiplex PCR assay. The table comes from immuneACCESS by way of TCRdb, which keeps in-frame sequences with V and J called. Part of the clones is missing from these tables; in studies checked, under half for an unresolved V gene and the rest for unknown reasons. Within this sample are about 53,000 clones, with about 88% of them counted one time only. The top ten constitute 1.5% of the sample. The specimen was CD4+ or CD8+ T cells sorted from blood, collected in a trial of the OX40 agonist ivuxolimab. The receptors come from an adult with an advanced solid tumor such as melanoma, head and neck, liver or kidney cancer.

The chain combines TRBV18 with TRBJ2-2; TRBD2 agrees at 13 bases. The J segment lost 4 bases and the V segment lost 2 bases, leaving 7 bases of the junction unmatched. The CDR3 is 18 residues long. Germline CDR1 and CDR2: KGHSH and LQKENI. The CDR3 region has the DNA TGTGCCAGCTCACCAATGAATGGACTAGCGGGGGCCACCGGGGAGCTGTTTTTT. Residues: CASSPMNGLAGATGELFF.

This clone has a single count. The CDR3 reads CVSGGQETQYF. DNA of the CDR3: TGTGTTAGCGGGGGGCAAGAGACCCAGTACTTC. The chain links TRBV28 to TRBJ2-5; 10 bases line up with TRBD2. From germline, CDR1 is MDHEN and CDR2 SYDVKM. The CDR3 extends over 11 amino acids.

The chain couples TRBV28 to TRBJ1-2; no definite D call. V was shortened by 7 bases and J by 0 bases, with 18 bases between the two germline ends. Germline CDR1 is MDHEN and CDR2 is SYDVKM. The CDR3 spans 16 residues. Here the CDR3 DNA reads TGTGCCAGCACAAAAGGGAATAGGCTCACTAACTATGGCTACACCTTC. It translates to CASTKGNRLTNYGYTF.

The J gene is TRBJ1-1, the V gene TRBV11-2, with D unclear. V lost 1 base, J lost 11 bases, and 11 bases lay in between. The CDR3 covers 12 residues. Germline V gives CDR1 SGHAT, CDR2 FQNNGV. CDR3 DNA: TGTGCCAGCAGCTTAGTGCCGGGCTCGGCTTTCTTT. It encodes CASSLVPGSAFF.

This chain connects TRBV19 to TRBJ2-7, with 9 bases fitting TRBD2. CDR1 is LNHDA and CDR2 is SQIVND in the germline V gene (reference sequence). The CDR3 length is 14 residues. The J segment lost 2 bases and the V segment lost 3 bases, leaving 2 bases of the junction unmatched. The CDR3 reads CASSISSGAYEQYF. CDR3 DNA: TGTGCCAGTAGTATTTCTAGCGGGGCCTACGAGCAGTACTTC.